Below, 18 T cell receptor beta chains from the same sample are listed, as sequenced in a study of shared clonotypes between healthy human individuals. TCRdb's copy holds only in-frame clones and misses some; the assay was immunoSEQ multiplex PCR. The sample shows roughly 200,000 clones, 66% of them seen only once. The source material was memory CD4+ T cells sorted from blood. Subset described: CD45RA-negative fraction. Receptors originate from a man aged 25 to 40 in good health.

This clone was seen a few times. The rearrangement uses TRBV7-8 and TRBJ2-1; D gene ambiguous. The V end was cut by 5 bases, the J end by 2 bases, with 13 bases between. Per germline, CDR1 SGHVS and CDR2 FQNEAQ. CDR3 length equals 15 residues. The CDR3 region has the DNA TGTGCCAGCAGCCGATACTCGATAGCCTACAATGAGCAGTTCTTC. It specifies CASSRYSIAYNEQFF. Looking up the rest from reference TRBV7-8 and TRBJ2-1 gives the full variable domain: GAGVSQSPRYKVAKRGQDVALRCDPISGHVSLFWYQQALGQGPEFLTYFQNEAQLDKSGLPSDRFFAERPEGSVSTLKIQRTQQEDSAVYLCASSRYSIAYNEQFFGPGTRLTVL.

The chain couples TRBV7-6 to TRBJ2-3, with 8 bases aligning to TRBD1. The trim removed 5 bases at V and 1 base at J, leaving 5 bases unmatched. Per the germline V gene, CDR1 is SGHVS and CDR2 is FNYEAQ. The CDR3 covers 15 residues. The CDR3 DNA reads as TGTGCCAGCAGCAAACCGACAGGGGGCACAGATACGCAGTATTTT. This gives the protein CASSKPTGGTDTQYF.

The V and J genes are TRBV15 and TRBJ2-3; D not resolved. Trimming took 3 bases from V and 14 from J, leaving 18 bases between them. CDR1 and CDR2 from the germline V gene are LNHNV and YYDKDF (reference sequence). The CDR3 spans 13 residues. The CDR3 reads CATSSDFTRRSYF. DNA of the CDR3: TGTGCCACCAGCAGCGATTTTACCCGAAGGTCGTATTTT.

This clone was detected ten times or more. The V call is TRBV6-8, the J call TRBJ1-3; D uncertain. Trimming stripped 8 bases from V and 0 bases from J, with 17 bases between. Germline assignment: CDR1 MNHGY and CDR2 SAAAGT. The CDR3 runs 16 residues. CDR3 DNA: TGTGCCAGCCGATTTCCGGACCGTCTCTCTGGAAACACCATATATTTT. Residues: CASRFPDRLSGNTIYF.

The V and J genes are TRBV7-2 and TRBJ2-1; 8 nucleotides line up with TRBD1. Per germline, CDR1 SGHTA and CDR2 FQGNSA. J gave up 6 bases and V 5 bases, and 15 bases lay outside the gene matches. This CDR3 has 17 amino acids. CDR3 coding DNA: TGTGCCAGCAGCCCAACCGTTAGGGACAGGCCATTCAATGAGCAGTTCTTC. Amino acids: CASSPTVRDRPFNEQFF. Full variable domain (rest looked up from reference TRBV7-2 and TRBJ2-1): GAGVSQSPSNKVTEKGKDVELRCDPISGHTALYWYRQSLGQGLEFLIYFQGNSAPDKSGLPSDRFSAERTGGSVSTLTIQRTQQEDSAVYLCASSPTVRDRPFNEQFFGPGTRLTVL.

The rearrangement links TRBV5-4 to TRBJ2-7; 11 bases map to TRBD2. Trimming took 2 bases from V and 5 from J; bases not matched to a gene: 0. The length of the CDR3 is 13 residues. The germline V gene encodes CDR1 SGHNT and CDR2 YYREEE (reference sequence). The CDR3 DNA reads TGTGCCAGCAGCTTTAGCGGGAGGGACGAGCAGTACTTC. It codes for CASSFSGRDEQYF.

V usage is TRBV5-8 and J usage is TRBJ1-1; possible D gene TRBD1, 5 bases. V was shortened by 4 bases and J by 4 bases, with 14 bases between the two germline ends. Looked up from germline, CDR1 is SGHTS and CDR2 is YDEGEE. CDR3 length equals 14 residues. The CDR3 here is CASSELSGRTEAFF. The CDR3 DNA reads TGTGCCAGCAGCGAGCTATCGGGGCGCACTGAAGCTTTCTTT.

This clone appeared a single time. The rearrangement joins TRBV10-3 to TRBJ1-1, with a tentative D call TRBD1 (6 bases). Germline loops: CDR1 ENHRY, CDR2 SYGVKD. Trimming took off 6 bases at V and 4 bases at J, with 18 bases between the two ends. There are 15 residues in the CDR3. The CDR3 DNA reads TGTGCCATCAGACAGGGCCTAGAAGGTGGCACTGAAGCTTTCTTT. Translating gives CAIRQGLEGGTEAFF.

The rearrangement uses TRBV7-2 and TRBJ2-1; D may be TRBD2 (5 bases). The V end lost 2 bases, the J end lost 5 bases, and 10 bases lay between the germline ends. This CDR3 is built from 14 residues. CDR1 is SGHTA, CDR2 FQGNSA, per germline. CDR3 coding DNA: TGTGCCAGCAGCTTAAGGACGGGAAACAATGAGCAGTTCTTC. Encoded protein: CASSLRTGNNEQFF.

This chain joins TRBV4-1 and TRBJ2-1, with D possibly being TRBD2 (6 bases). The CDR3 sequence is 15 residues long. V lost 0 bases to trimming and J lost 6 bases, with 12 bases between them. CDR1 and CDR2 (germline): MGHRA, YSYEKL. The CDR3 coding sequence is TGCGCCAGCAGCCAAGATCGGGAAGCGGGCAATGAGCAGTTCTTC. Its protein is CASSQDREAGNEQFF.

CDR3 amino acids: CASSPAEGNTGELFF. CDR3 coding DNA: TGTGCCAGCAGCCCCGCGGAGGGGAACACCGGGGAGCTGTTTTTT. J is TRBJ2-2 and V is TRBV9; D possibly corresponds to TRBD2 (6 bases). V shed 4 bases and J shed 1 base, with 11 bases lying between them. Germline assignment: CDR1 SGDLS and CDR2 YYNGEE. This CDR3 is built from 15 residues.

As for this clone: Other DNA sequences in this specimen translate into the identical CDR3. V usage is TRBV18 and J usage is TRBJ2-3; 8 bases match TRBD1. The CDR3 loop spans 15 amino acids. Germline trimming cut 2 bases from V and 0 bases from J; bases unmatched to any gene: 1. Per the germline V gene, CDR1 is KGHSH and CDR2 is LQKENI. For the CDR3, the DNA is TGTGCCAGCTCACCAGGGACAGGAAGCACAGATACGCAGTATTTT. This translates into CASSPGTGSTDTQYF.

This chain links TRBV10-3 with TRBJ1-1; 7 bases agree with TRBD1. This CDR3 is 14 amino acids long. V shed 6 bases, J shed 1 base, and the junction held 5 bases outside the gene matches. Germline-derived CDR1 and CDR2 are ENHRY and SYGVKD. The CDR3, as DNA: TGTGCCATCAGAGGGGACAGTCCGAACACTGAAGCTTTCTTT. Translation gives CAIRGDSPNTEAFF.

V is TRBV11-2 and J is TRBJ2-1; 10 bases are shared with TRBD2. The CDR3 contains 15 residues. Trimming removed 5 bases from V and 4 bases from J; junction bases left unmatched: 5. Germline CDR1 SGHAT, CDR2 FQNNGV. CDR3 amino acids: CASSPRTSGYNEQFF. In DNA form, the CDR3 reads TGTGCCAGCAGCCCTCGGACTAGCGGATACAATGAGCAGTTCTTC.

This CDR3 is CARGTGNEKLFF. CDR3 nucleotides: TGTGCCAGAGGGACAGGTAATGAAAAACTGTTTTTT. The rearrangement uses TRBV28 and TRBJ1-4, with 8 bases aligning to TRBD1. CDR3 length: 12 amino acids. Germline V lookup: CDR1 MDHEN, CDR2 SYDVKM. Trimming took 9 bases from V and 4 from J; bases not matched to a gene: 1.

This chain uses TRBV5-4 with TRBJ2-1, with 8 bases fitting TRBD2. The V gene end was trimmed by 0 bases and the J gene end by 4 bases; junction bases not matched to a gene: 6. This CDR3 comprises 16 residues. Germline lookup yields CDR1 SGHNT and CDR2 YYREEE (reference sequence). CDR3 amino acids: CASSLDGSSGYNEQFF. CDR3 nucleotides: TGTGCCAGCAGCTTGGACGGGTCTAGCGGGTACAATGAGCAGTTCTTC. The full variable domain, completed using reference TRBV5-4 and TRBJ2-1, is ETGVTQSPTHLIKTRGQQVTLRCSSQSGHNTVSWYQQALGQGPQFIFQYYREEENGRGNFPPRFSGLQFPNYSSELNVNALELDDSALYLCASSLDGSSGYNEQFFGPGTRLTVL.

The chain links TRBV20-1 to TRBJ1-1; a possible D gene is TRBD1 (5 bases). CDR3 length: 11 residues. The V gene's germline CDR1 is DFQATT and CDR2 SNEGSKA (reference sequence). The ends were cut back, 8 bases at V and 6 bases at J, with 13 bases in the middle. Written as DNA, the CDR3 is TGCAGTAATCAGGGTTTCGCTGAAGCTTTCTTT. Its translation: CSNQGFAEAFF.

The CDR3 spells CAWGNQMGLSKQFF. The DNA for the CDR3 is TGTGCCTGGGGGAATCAAATGGGCCTTAGTAAGCAGTTCTTC. The chain is built from TRBV30 and TRBJ2-1; D remains unclear. There are 14 residues in the CDR3. Germline lookup yields CDR1 GTSNPN and CDR2 SVGIG (reference sequence). Trimming removed 5 bases from V and 11 bases from J, with 22 bases in between. Drawing the rest from reference TRBV30 and TRBJ2-1, the complete variable domain is SQTIHQWPATLVQPVGSPLSLECTVEGTSNPNLYWYRQAAGRGLQLLFYSVGIGQISSEVPQNLSASRPQDRQFILSSKKLLLSDSGFYLCAWGNQMGLSKQFFGPGTRLTVL.